The 12 T cell receptor beta chains below were found in one sample sequenced in a study of T cell responses to AZD1222 COVID-19 vaccine. Produced via immunoSEQ multiplex PCR; TCRdb's table is partial and in-frame only. The repertoire holds some 140,000 clones, about 92% seen once, with under 20% in the top ten. The sequencing here drew on peripheral blood, taken on day 0 of AZD1222 vaccination. Receptors originate from an adult in good health.

The V and J genes are TRBV7-2 and TRBJ2-5; a weak D match, TRBD2 (6 bases). The CDR3 runs to 14 residues. The germline V gene has CDR1 SGHTA and CDR2 FQGNSA. Trimming took off 5 bases at V and 1 base at J, with 11 bases between the two ends. This CDR3 is CASSARLGQETQYF. CDR3 bases: TGTGCCAGCAGCGCAAGACTAGGCCAAGAGACCCAGTACTTC.

This chain connects TRBV30 to TRBJ1-2; D not certain. Trimming took off 1 base at V and 8 bases at J, with 14 bases between the two ends. This CDR3 has 13 amino acids. The V gene's germline CDR1 is GTSNPN and CDR2 SVGIG (reference sequence). Written as DNA, the CDR3 is TGTGCCTGGAGTGCCAGTGCCCTGGGGGGCTACACCTTC. Translation: CAWSASALGGYTF.

In regard to this clone: The identical CDR3 is also encoded by other nucleotide sequences in the sample. This chain links TRBV9 with TRBJ1-1; TRBD1 is a possible D gene (5 bases). Trimming removed 0 bases at V and 8 bases at J, with 8 bases between. CDR1 is SGDLS, CDR2 YYNGEE, per germline. This CDR3 comprises 12 residues. CDR3 region: CASSVAGGEAFF. The CDR3 DNA follows: TGTGCCAGCAGCGTAGCTGGGGGGGAAGCTTTCTTT.

This chain uses TRBV24-1 with TRBJ1-1, with 7 nucleotides matching TRBD1. Germline values: CDR1 KGHDR, CDR2 SFDVKD. V dropped 4 bases and J dropped 5; count of bases not matched to a gene: 6. The CDR3 runs to 14 residues. The CDR3 DNA sequence: TGTGCCACCAGTGACCATCCGACAGGGACTGAAGCTTTCTTT. Encoded protein: CATSDHPTGTEAFF.

This rearrangement joins TRBV7-9 to TRBJ1-2; TRBD1 is a possible D gene (6 bases). Germline lookup yields CDR1 SEHNR and CDR2 FQNEAQ (reference sequence). The V end lost 9 bases, the J end lost 4 bases, and 15 bases lay between the germline ends. The CDR3 is 13 residues long. The chain's CDR3 is CASNTQGFYGYTF. CDR3 bases: TGTGCCAGTAATACACAGGGCTTCTATGGCTACACCTTC.

The chain is built from TRBV2 and TRBJ1-2; 12 bases are a match to TRBD1. The CDR3 consists of 21 residues. CDR1 is SNHLY, CDR2 FYNNEI, per germline. The V segment lost 4 bases and the J segment 4 bases; nucleotides outside the gene matches: 22. CDR3 sequence (DNA): TGTGCCAGCAGTGCCCTCGTCCCGGGACAGGGGGCGCAATCAATTCGCTATGGCTACACCTTC. Its protein is CASSALVPGQGAQSIRYGYTF.

The J gene is TRBJ2-7, the V gene TRBV11-1; D is undetermined. The CDR3 runs 13 residues. V was shortened by 5 bases and J by 4 bases, with 12 bases between the two germline ends. The germline V gene encodes CDR1 SGHAT and CDR2 FQDESV (reference sequence). The CDR3 DNA sequence: TGTGCCAGCAGCCTTGGAGTTAGGTACGAGCAGTACTTC. Amino acid sequence: CASSLGVRYEQYF.

In this sample, this clone turned up once. This sequence joins TRBV5-6 and TRBJ1-4; D possibly corresponds to TRBD1 (5 bases). The CDR3 is 13 residues long. From germline, CDR1 is SGHDT and CDR2 YYEEEE. The ends were cut back, 4 bases at V and 8 bases at J, with 12 bases in the middle. The CDR3 DNA follows: TGTGCCAGCAGCGGGGGAAGAGAGGAAAAACTGTTTTTT. Translated, it gives CASSGGREEKLFF.

This clone was seen a handful of times. The chain uses TRBV3-1 (or the pseudogene TRBV3-2) and TRBJ1-6; D unclear. V lost 0 bases and J 3 bases, leaving 9 bases between the germline ends. The CDR3 loop spans 16 amino acids. Germline CDR1 LGHDT, CDR2 YNNKEL (reference sequence). In DNA, the CDR3 is TGTGCCAGCAGCCAAGATAGCCAAATCTATAATTCACCCCTCCACTTT. This encodes CASSQDSQIYNSPLHF.

This chain connects TRBV9 to TRBJ1-2; D is ambiguous. CDR1 SGDLS and CDR2 YYNGEE come from the germline V gene. Trimming removed 0 bases at V and 1 base at J, with 13 bases between. This CDR3 comprises 16 residues. The CDR3 protein is CASSVDRGRSNYGYTF. CDR3 DNA: TGTGCCAGCAGCGTAGATCGGGGTCGGAGTAACTATGGCTACACCTTC. Looking up the rest from reference TRBV9 and TRBJ1-2 gives the full variable domain: DSGVTQTPKHLITATGQRVTLRCSPRSGDLSVYWYQQSLDQGLQFLIQYYNGEERAKGNILERFSAQQFPDLHSELNLSSLELGDSALYFCASSVDRGRSNYGYTFGSGTRLTVV.

The table lists this clone with a few counts. V is TRBV7-2 and J is TRBJ1-4; maybe TRBD1 (6 bases). The CDR3 loop spans 14 amino acids. Trimming took off 5 bases at V and 5 bases at J, with 12 bases between the two ends. The germline V gene encodes CDR1 SGHTA and CDR2 FQGNSA. The CDR3 sequence is CASSPYTGNEKLFF. The CDR3 nucleotides are TGTGCCAGCAGCCCGTATACAGGGAATGAAAAACTGTTTTTT.

The CDR3 sequence is CASSLSAHSGNTIYF. The CDR3 DNA is TGCGCCAGCAGCTTGAGCGCACACTCTGGAAACACCATATATTTT. The rearrangement uses TRBV5-1 and TRBJ1-3; D unclear. V lost 1 base, J lost 0 bases, and 8 bases lay in between. The germline gives CDR1 SGHRS, CDR2 YFSETQ. The CDR3 extends over 15 amino acids. The full variable domain, completed using reference TRBV5-1 and TRBJ1-3, is KAGVTQTPRYLIKTRGQQVTLSCSPISGHRSVSWYQQTPGQGLQFLFEYFSETQRNKGNFPGRFSGRQFSNSRSEMNVSTLELGDSALYLCASSLSAHSGNTIYFGEGSWLTVV.